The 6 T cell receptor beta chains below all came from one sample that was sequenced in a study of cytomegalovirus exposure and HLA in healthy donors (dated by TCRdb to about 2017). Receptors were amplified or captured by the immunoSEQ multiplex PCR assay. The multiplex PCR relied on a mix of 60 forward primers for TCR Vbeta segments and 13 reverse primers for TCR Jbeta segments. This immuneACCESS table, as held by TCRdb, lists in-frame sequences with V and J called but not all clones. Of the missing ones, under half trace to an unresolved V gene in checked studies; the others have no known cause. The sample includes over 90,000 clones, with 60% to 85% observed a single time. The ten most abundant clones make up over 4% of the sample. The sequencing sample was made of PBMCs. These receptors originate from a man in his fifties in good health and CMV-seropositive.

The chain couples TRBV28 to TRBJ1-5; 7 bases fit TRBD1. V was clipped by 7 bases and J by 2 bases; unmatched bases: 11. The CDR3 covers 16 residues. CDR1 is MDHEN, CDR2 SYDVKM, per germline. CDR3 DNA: TGTGCCAGCACCCAGGGGGTCCCTAATGGCAATCAGCCCCAGCATTTT. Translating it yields CASTQGVPNGNQPQHF.

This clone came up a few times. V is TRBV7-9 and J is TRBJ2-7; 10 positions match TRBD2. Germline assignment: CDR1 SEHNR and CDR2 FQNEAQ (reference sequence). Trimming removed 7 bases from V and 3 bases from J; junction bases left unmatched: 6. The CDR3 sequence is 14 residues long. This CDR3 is CASTTSGTFYEQYF. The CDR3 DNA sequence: TGTGCCAGCACTACTAGCGGGACGTTCTACGAGCAGTACTTC.

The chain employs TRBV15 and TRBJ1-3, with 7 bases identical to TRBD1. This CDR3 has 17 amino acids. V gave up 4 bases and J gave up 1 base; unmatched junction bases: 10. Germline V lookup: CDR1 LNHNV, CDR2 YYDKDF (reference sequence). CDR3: CATSIAGQIVSGNTIYF. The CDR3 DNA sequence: TGTGCCACCAGCATTGCGGGACAGATTGTATCTGGAAACACCATATATTTT.

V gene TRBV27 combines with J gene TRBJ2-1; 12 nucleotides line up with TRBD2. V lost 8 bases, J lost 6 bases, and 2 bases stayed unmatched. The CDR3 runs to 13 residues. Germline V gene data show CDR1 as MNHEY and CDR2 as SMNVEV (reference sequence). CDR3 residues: CASRTSGTNEQFF. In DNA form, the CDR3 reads TGTGCCAGCCGGACTAGCGGGACCAATGAGCAGTTCTTC.

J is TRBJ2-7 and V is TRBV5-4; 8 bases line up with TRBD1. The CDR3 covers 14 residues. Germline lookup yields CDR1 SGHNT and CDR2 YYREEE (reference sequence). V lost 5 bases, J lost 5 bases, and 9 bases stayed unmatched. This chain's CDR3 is CASRIDRGVDEQYF. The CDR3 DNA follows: TGTGCCAGCAGGATCGACAGGGGTGTTGACGAGCAGTACTTC.

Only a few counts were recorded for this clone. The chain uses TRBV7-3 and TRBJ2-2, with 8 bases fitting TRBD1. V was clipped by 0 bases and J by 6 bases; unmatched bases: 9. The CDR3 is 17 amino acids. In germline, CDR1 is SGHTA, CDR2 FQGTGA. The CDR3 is CASSLTGQGVRAGELFF. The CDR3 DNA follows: TGTGCCAGCAGCTTAACTGGACAGGGCGTTCGCGCCGGGGAGCTGTTTTTT.